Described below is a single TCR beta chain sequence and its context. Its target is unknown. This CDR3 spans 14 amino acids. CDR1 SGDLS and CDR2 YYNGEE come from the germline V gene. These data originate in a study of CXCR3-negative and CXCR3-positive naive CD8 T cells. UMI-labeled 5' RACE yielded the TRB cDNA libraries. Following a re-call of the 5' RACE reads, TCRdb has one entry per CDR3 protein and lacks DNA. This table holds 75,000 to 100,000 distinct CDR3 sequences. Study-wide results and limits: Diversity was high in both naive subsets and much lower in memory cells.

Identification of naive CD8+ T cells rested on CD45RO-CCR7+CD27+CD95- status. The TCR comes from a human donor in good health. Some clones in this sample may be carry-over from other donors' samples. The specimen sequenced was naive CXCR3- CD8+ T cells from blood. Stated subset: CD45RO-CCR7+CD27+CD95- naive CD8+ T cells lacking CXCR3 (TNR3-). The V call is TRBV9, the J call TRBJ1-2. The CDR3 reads CASSGGAGRYGYTF.